What follows is one TCR beta chain and its context. The antigen remains undetermined. Only in-frame clones appear in the TCRdb table, and some are missing; sequencing was by immunoSEQ multiplex PCR. The sample records approximately 180,000 clones, approximately 91% being singletons. This record belongs to a study of T cell responses to AZD1222 COVID-19 vaccine. V lost 4 bases to trimming and J lost 7 bases, with 14 bases between them. The CDR3 totals 15 residues. Germline CDR1 MNHEY, CDR2 SMNVEV (reference sequence). Regarding the study as a whole: A mostly white British donor set with more females was recruited, and clonal diversity was possibly underestimated.

The J gene is TRBJ1-6, the V gene TRBV27; tentative D call: TRBD1 (6 bases). Source: peripheral blood, taken on day 0 of AZD1222 vaccination. This TCR was recovered from an adult in good health. The CDR3 reads CASSSTGQTNSPLHF. CDR3 DNA sequence: TGTGCCAGCAGTTCCACAGGACAGACAAATTCACCCCTCCACTTT.